These 20 T cell receptor beta chains share one sample of origin, sequenced in a study of shared clonotypes between healthy human individuals. Sequencing was performed with immunoSEQ multiplex PCR; in TCRdb, only in-frame clones are kept and a portion is missing. The sample yields 650,000 to 800,000 clones, around 90% seen once. Naive CD8 cells comprised CD45RO-negative, CCR7-positively selected cells, excluding terminally differentiated effector memory CD45RA+ cells. The sequencing sample was made of naive CD8+ T cells sorted from blood. These receptors were collected from a young man in good health.

The chain recombines TRBV19 with TRBJ2-1, with TRBD1 as a possible D gene (6 bases). The CDR3 sequence is 15 residues long. Trimming removed 6 bases at V and 1 base at J, with 13 bases between. The germline CDR1 and CDR2 sequences are LNHDA and SQIVND (reference sequence). CDR3 bases: TGTGCCAGTAGGGCAGGGGTCTTATCCTACAATGAGCAGTTCTTC. This translates into CASRAGVLSYNEQFF.

This clone has just one count. This chain connects TRBV6-6 to TRBJ2-7, with D perhaps matching TRBD2 (6 bases). CDR1 is MNHNY, CDR2 SVGAGI, per germline (reference sequence). The CDR3 loop spans 13 amino acids. Trimming stripped 4 bases from V and 3 bases from J, with 10 bases between. The CDR3: CASSSVGGYEQYF. CDR3 nucleotides: TGTGCCAGCAGTTCCGTGGGGGGCTACGAGCAGTACTTC.

CDR3 sequence (DNA): TGTGCCAGCAGCGAAGGTGGGGGAGAGCAGTACTTC. Translated, it gives CASSEGGGEQYF. The chain carries TRBV5-4 and TRBJ2-7; D is tentatively TRBD1 or TRBD2 (5 bases each). From germline, CDR1 is SGHNT and CDR2 YYREEE (reference sequence). The V and J ends lost 4 bases and 7 bases respectively, with 12 bases between them. The CDR3 extends over 12 amino acids.

J is TRBJ2-3 and V is TRBV27, with 12 bases aligning to TRBD1. The germline V gene encodes CDR1 MNHEY and CDR2 SMNVEV (reference sequence). V was pared by 6 bases and J by 5 bases, with 24 bases of the junction left unmatched. CDR3 size: 21 residues. For the CDR3, the DNA is TGTGCCAGCAGAATATACCCAACCGGGTCGGGGACAGGGGGCACGGGAGATACGCAGTATTTT. Translated: CASRIYPTGSGTGGTGDTQYF.

V usage is TRBV28 and J usage is TRBJ2-1, with D hard to call. Germline V lookup: CDR1 MDHEN, CDR2 SYDVKM. V was clipped by 9 bases and J by 1 base, with 16 bases between them. The CDR3 runs to 15 residues. The CDR3 region is CASAVGPRSYNEQFF. CDR3 coding DNA: TGTGCCAGTGCGGTAGGGCCGCGATCCTACAATGAGCAGTTCTTC.

This sequence joins TRBV13 and TRBJ2-1; D gene ambiguous. The CDR3 sequence is 11 residues long. V dropped 4 bases and J dropped 2 bases, with 0 bases sitting between them. Germline CDR1 PRHDT, CDR2 FYEKMQ (reference sequence). In DNA form, the CDR3 reads TGTGCCAGCAGCTCCTACAATGAGCAGTTCTTC. Translated, it gives CASSSYNEQFF.

The CDR3 coding sequence is TGTGCCAGCTCACCATTTGAGAATCAGCCCCAGCATTTT. The encoded protein is CASSPFENQPQHF. The chain links TRBV18 to TRBJ1-5; D remains ambiguous. The V and J ends lost 2 bases and 4 bases respectively, with 6 bases between them. The germline V gene has CDR1 KGHSH and CDR2 LQKENI. This CDR3 is 13 amino acids long. Using reference TRBV18 and TRBJ1-5 for the parts outside the CDR3, the full variable domain is NAGVMQNPRHLVRRRGQEARLRCSPMKGHSHVYWYRQLPEEGLKFMVYLQKENIIDESGMPKERFSAEFPKEGPSILRIQQVVRGDSAAYFCASSPFENQPQHFGDGTRLSIL.

This clone is a singleton in its sample. This chain links TRBV29-1 with TRBJ2-1; 7 positions match TRBD2. V lost 3 bases to trimming and J lost 1 base; unmatched junction nucleotides: 6. Per germline, CDR1 SQVTM and CDR2 ANQGSEA. CDR3 length equals 15 residues. The DNA of the CDR3 is TGCAGCGTTGAGAATAGCGGGTTGTCCTACAATGAGCAGTTCTTC. It encodes CSVENSGLSYNEQFF.

The chain joins TRBV4-3 to TRBJ1-4; D gene ambiguous. Germline V gene data show CDR1 as LGHNA and CDR2 as YSLEER. The V gene lost 0 bases and the J gene lost 4 bases, with 12 bases spanning the gap. CDR3 length: 16 amino acids. CDR3 DNA: TGCGCCAGCAGCCAAGATTTTGGGGTTTATAATGAAAAACTGTTTTTT. Its translation is CASSQDFGVYNEKLFF.

The V gene is TRBV18, the J gene TRBJ2-5; possible D gene TRBD2, 6 bases. The germline V gene encodes CDR1 KGHSH and CDR2 LQKENI. The CDR3 loop spans 16 amino acids. V was trimmed by 4 bases and J by 5 bases, leaving 20 bases between them. The CDR3 DNA sequence: TGTGCCAGCTCACGCGAGCTTGGTTTAGGAGGGGAGACCCAGTACTTC. Translated, it gives CASSRELGLGGETQYF.

On this clone: The sample has other DNA sequences that encode this CDR3 too. The genes are TRBV9 and TRBJ1-1, with D perhaps TRBD1 (6 bases). V was shortened by 2 bases and J by 3 bases, with 11 bases between the two germline ends. Germline loops: CDR1 SGDLS, CDR2 YYNGEE. This CDR3 is 14 amino acids long. CDR3 amino acids: CASSVGGGDTEAFF. Written as DNA, the CDR3 is TGTGCCAGCAGCGTCGGCGGGGGCGACACTGAAGCTTTCTTT.

The rearrangement joins TRBV5-1 to TRBJ2-2; maybe TRBD1 (6 bases). The germline V gene encodes CDR1 SGHRS and CDR2 YFSETQ. With 7 bases removed from V and 6 bases from J, the gap between germline ends came to 19 bases. The CDR3 contains 15 residues. This CDR3 is CASVKVEGGPGELFF. Here the CDR3 DNA reads TGCGCCAGCGTCAAAGTAGAAGGGGGACCCGGGGAGCTGTTTTTT.

The V gene is TRBV6-4, the J gene TRBJ2-3; tentatively, D is TRBD2 (6 bases). Germline loops: CDR1 MRHNA, CDR2 SNTAGT. Trimming left V 0 bases short and J 2 bases short, with 6 bases between. The CDR3 sequence is 14 residues long. CDR3 sequence reads: CASSDSLATDTQYF. The CDR3 nucleotides are TGTGCCAGCAGTGACTCACTAGCCACAGATACGCAGTATTTT.

The rearrangement joins TRBV11-2 to TRBJ1-5; possible D gene TRBD1, 6 bases. The CDR3 totals 15 residues. In germline, CDR1 is SGHAT, CDR2 FQNNGV. The ends were cut back, 4 bases at V and 2 bases at J, with 12 bases in the middle. The CDR3, as DNA: TGTGCCAGCAGCTCCTCGACAGGAGGCAATCAGCCCCAGCATTTT. Translated, it gives CASSSSTGGNQPQHF.

The J gene is TRBJ2-2, the V gene TRBV7-8; D remains ambiguous. This CDR3 spans 12 amino acids. Deletions cut 3 bases from V and 6 bases from J, with 5 bases between. CDR1 SGHVS and CDR2 FQNEAQ come from the germline V gene. The chain's CDR3 is CASSFLSGELFF. The CDR3 nucleotides are TGTGCCAGCAGCTTTCTGTCCGGGGAGCTGTTTTTT.

The V call is TRBV10-3, the J call TRBJ2-7; a weak D match, TRBD1 (5 bases). CDR3 length equals 14 residues. The germline V gene encodes CDR1 ENHRY and CDR2 SYGVKD. V was pared by 2 bases and J by 2 bases, with 10 bases between. Here the CDR3 reads CAISEGHRPYEQYF. The CDR3 DNA reads TGTGCCATCAGTGAGGGACACAGGCCCTACGAGCAGTACTTC.

V usage is TRBV13 and J usage is TRBJ2-5, with D possibly matching TRBD2 (7 bases). Trimming shortened V by 3 bases and J by 3 bases, and 17 bases separated the two germline ends. Germline loops: CDR1 PRHDT, CDR2 FYEKMQ (reference sequence). The CDR3 spans 16 residues. The CDR3 region is CASSLDGGASEETQYF. The CDR3 coding sequence is TGTGCCAGCAGCTTGGATGGGGGGGCTTCGGAAGAGACCCAGTACTTC.

In this sample, this clone turned up once. This rearrangement joins TRBV5-8 to TRBJ2-3; the D is unclear. The V end was cut by 4 bases, the J end by 2 bases, with 11 bases between. From germline, CDR1 is SGHTS and CDR2 YDEGEE. This CDR3 contains 14 residues. The CDR3 loop is CASSPRAPTDTQYF. CDR3 DNA sequence: TGTGCCAGCAGCCCCCGGGCCCCCACAGATACGCAGTATTTT.

The chain uses TRBV29-1 and TRBJ2-7; TRBD2 is a possible D gene (6 bases). V lost 1 base and J lost 0, with 16 bases in between. Germline assignment: CDR1 SQVTM and CDR2 ANQGSEA. The length of the CDR3 is 16 residues. CDR3 loop: CSVEVGWRGNSYEQYF. CDR3 nucleotide sequence: TGCAGCGTTGAAGTGGGGTGGCGCGGGAACTCCTACGAGCAGTACTTC.

In regard to this clone: Other DNA sequences in the sample encode the same CDR3. The V and J genes are TRBV5-6 and TRBJ2-7, with a tentative D call TRBD2 (7 bases). Germline V gene data show CDR1 as SGHDT and CDR2 as YYEEEE. Trimming shortened V by 4 bases and J by 3 bases, and 23 bases separated the two germline ends. This CDR3 comprises 17 residues. The CDR3 sequence: CASSPGWGGRINYEQYF. CDR3 in DNA: TGTGCCAGCAGCCCCGGCTGGGGGGGCCGGATAAACTACGAGCAGTACTTC.